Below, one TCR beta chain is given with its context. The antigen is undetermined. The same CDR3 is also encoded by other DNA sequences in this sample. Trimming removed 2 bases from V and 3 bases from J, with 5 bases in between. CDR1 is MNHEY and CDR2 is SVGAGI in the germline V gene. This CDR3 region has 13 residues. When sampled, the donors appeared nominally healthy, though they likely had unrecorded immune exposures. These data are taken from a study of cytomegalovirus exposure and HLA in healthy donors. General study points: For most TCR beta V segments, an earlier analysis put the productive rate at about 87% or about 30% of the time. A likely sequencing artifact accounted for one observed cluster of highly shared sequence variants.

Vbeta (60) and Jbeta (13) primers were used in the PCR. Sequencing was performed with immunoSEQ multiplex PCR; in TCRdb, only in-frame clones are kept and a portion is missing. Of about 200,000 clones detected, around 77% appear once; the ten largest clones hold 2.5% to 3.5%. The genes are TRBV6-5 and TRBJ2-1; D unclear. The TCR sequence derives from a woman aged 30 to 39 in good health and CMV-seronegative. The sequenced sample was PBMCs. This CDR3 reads CASSYGGYNEQFF. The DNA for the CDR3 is TGTGCCAGCAGTTACGGCGGCTACAATGAGCAGTTCTTC.